This T cell receptor (beta chain) was documented in a study of PD-L1 blockade in urothelial cancer. Across the study: Patients' atezolizumab regimen, 1,200 mg intravenously every 3 weeks, began in the mid-2010s. Blood was subjected to analysis at 3 weeks (second dose) and 6 weeks following treatment start. Per blood sample, T cells had a median of around 140,000.

The time point here: pretreatment peripheral blood. Germline CDR1 SNHLY, CDR2 FYNNEI. The CDR3 sequence is 13 residues long. Trimming left V 11 bases short and J 3 bases short, with 14 bases between. Synthetic analogs of TCR templates were spiked into every PCR. Method: immunoSEQ multiplex PCR; TCRdb's copy keeps in-frame clones and lacks some. Seen here are 85,000 to 90,000 clones, under 90% observed once, and the top ten hold 13% to 15%. This clone has more than one count but fewer than ten. The chain carries TRBV2 and TRBJ1-5; D is ambiguous. The sequences come from PBMCs, collected around atezolizumab (anti-PD-L1) treatment. This clonotype was sampled from a man aged 55 to 70 with urothelial cancer. The CDR3 region has the DNA TGTGCCGGTGGCGGTGACTCCAATCAGCCCCAGCATTTT. This gives the protein CAGGGDSNQPQHF.